The 20 T cell receptor beta chains below were found in one sample sequenced in a study of T cells in Graves' hyperthyroidism and ophthalmopathy (dated by TCRdb to about 2019). Library preparation employed multiplex PCR. Reads for this sample came from an Illumina HiSeq 2000. The TCR beta CDR3 regions were amplified from RNA transcripts. The TCR CDR3 was subjected to a first round of RT-PCR using the HTBI primer set and the Qiagen OneStep RT-PCR kit. Using fastp at Q25 and MiXCR, TCRdb reprocessed the public reads and kept productive beta chains. A single entry per CDR3 protein holds the most common genes and DNA from its merged rows. The sample yields under 400,000 distinct CDR3 sequences; 14% were counted once. Roughly 9.6% of the sample is in the top ten clones. Input material: blood. Source of these receptors: a woman aged 60 to 75 with Graves' hyperthyroidism.

This clonotype has a count of ten or more. The V and J genes are TRBV20-1 and TRBJ2-5; no clear D gene. In germline, CDR1 is DFQATT, CDR2 SNEGSKA (reference sequence). V was cut by 1 base and J by 6 bases, with 6 bases left in between. The CDR3 is made up of 11 amino acids. The CDR3 sequence: CSARVAKTQYF. CDR3 in DNA: TGCAGTGCTAGAGTGGCCAAGACCCAGTACTTC.

The chain has TRBV5-4 and TRBJ2-3; 7 bases fit TRBD2. V gave up 1 base and J gave up 2 bases; unmatched junction bases: 4. Germline V gene lookup returns CDR1 SGHNT and CDR2 YYREEE (reference sequence). The CDR3 is made up of 15 amino acids. The CDR3 DNA is TGTGCCAGCAGCTTGAAGCGGGACTACACAGATACGCAGTATTTT. This translates into CASSLKRDYTDTQYF.

This clonotype was seen repeatedly, ten times or more. The V and J genes are TRBV12-3 or TRBV12-4 and TRBJ1-2; D uncertain. The V end lost 0 bases, the J end lost 8 bases, and 19 bases lay between the germline ends. CDR3 length: 16 amino acids. The CDR3 here is CASSLAGPGKVGGYTF. The CDR3, as DNA: TGTGCCAGCAGTTTAGCCGGACCGGGAAAGGTCGGGGGCTACACCTTC.

CDR3 sequence: CASSPQGMGTDTQYF. CDR3 bases: TGTGCCAGCTCACCACAGGGGATGGGAACAGATACGCAGTATTTT. The chain joins TRBV18 to TRBJ2-3, with a possible D match to TRBD1 (5 bases). CDR1 and CDR2 from the germline V gene are KGHSH and LQKENI. Trimming stripped 1 base from V and 3 bases from J, with 11 bases between. There are 15 residues in the CDR3.

This clonotype was observed at least ten times. V usage is TRBV9 and J usage is TRBJ2-3, with TRBD2 identical over 8 bases. The V and J ends lost 1 base and 0 bases, in that order; junction bases with no gene match: 10. Germline V gives CDR1 SGDLS, CDR2 YYNGEE. This CDR3 is built from 18 residues. CDR3 residues: CASSVPREGGLSTDTQYF. CDR3 in DNA: TGTGCCAGCAGCGTACCCCGGGAGGGCGGACTTAGCACAGATACGCAGTATTTT.

This chain uses TRBV4-2 with TRBJ2-1; 8 bases fit TRBD2. Germline-derived CDR1 and CDR2 are LGHNA and YNFKEQ. The CDR3 is 15 residues long. With 4 bases clipped from V and 5 bases from J, the junction kept 7 bases outside the gene matches. CDR3 region: CASSPLVLADNEQFF. CDR3 sequence (DNA): TGTGCCAGCAGCCCTCTTGTACTAGCGGACAATGAGCAGTTCTTC.

Turning to this clonotype: This may stem from a read error, because a much larger clone lies one nucleotide away. This rearrangement joins TRBV2 to TRBJ2-1; D may be TRBD1 (5 bases). Germline CDR1 reads SNHLY; CDR2 reads FYNNEI. This CDR3 has 15 residues. V shed 6 bases and J shed 6 bases, with 18 bases lying between them. The DNA of the CDR3 is TGTGCCAGCAGAGGGGTGTCAAAGGGAATCAATGAGCAGTTCTTC. Protein product: CASRGVSKGINEQFF.

This clonotype has at least ten counts. V and J are TRBV3-1 and TRBJ2-7; D not certain. This CDR3 spans 15 amino acids. CDR1 and CDR2 (germline): LGHDT, YNNKEL (reference sequence). Trimming removed 0 bases from V and 4 bases from J, with 13 bases in between. The CDR3 coding sequence is TGTGCCAGCAGCCAAGATCTGGACCCTGGATACGAGCAGTACTTC. Translating it yields CASSQDLDPGYEQYF.

This clonotype appeared many times. This chain connects TRBV24-1 to TRBJ2-6, with D uncertain. CDR3 size: 14 residues. Germline-derived CDR1 and CDR2 are KGHDR and SFDVKD. The V gene lost 3 bases and the J gene lost 2 bases, with 4 bases spanning the gap. Here the CDR3 DNA reads TGTGCCACCAGTGATAGAACTGGGGCCAACGTCCTGACTTTC. It encodes CATSDRTGANVLTF.

This clonotype occurred many times. CDR3 coding DNA: TGCAGTGCTAGAGATCTAGGGGGAGGGGCAGATACGCAGTATTTT. Translating it yields CSARDLGGGADTQYF. The J gene is TRBJ2-3, the V gene TRBV20-1, with D tentatively TRBD2 (7 bases). Deletions cut 0 bases from V and 4 bases from J, with 14 bases between. The germline V gene has CDR1 DFQATT and CDR2 SNEGSKA (reference sequence). CDR3 length: 15 residues.

This chain links TRBV12-3 or TRBV12-4 with TRBJ1-2; 9 bases are a match to TRBD1. V lost 6 bases, J lost 7 bases, and 6 bases stayed unmatched. This CDR3 has 13 amino acids. The DNA for the CDR3 is TGTGCCAGCAGCCCGGGACAGGGTACTGGCTACACCTTC. Amino acids: CASSPGQGTGYTF.

This clonotype appeared many times. The V and J genes are TRBV29-1 and TRBJ2-5; 10 bases are shared with TRBD2. The CDR3 has 13 residues. V dropped 7 bases and J dropped 4; count of bases not matched to a gene: 6. Germline V lookup: CDR1 SQVTM, CDR2 ANQGSEA. The CDR3 loop is CSGGLAVRETQYF. In DNA form, the CDR3 reads TGCAGCGGCGGACTAGCGGTGCGAGAGACCCAGTACTTC.

The chain links TRBV19 to TRBJ2-2; D unresolved. CDR3 length: 15 residues. Germline values: CDR1 LNHDA, CDR2 SQIVND (reference sequence). Trimming removed 1 base from V and 1 base from J, with 7 bases in between. The CDR3 DNA is TGTGCCAGTAGTATAGTAGGGCAGAACACCGGGGAGCTGTTTTTT. Its translation is CASSIVGQNTGELFF.

This clonotype was recorded a few times. The chain links TRBV24-1 to TRBJ2-5; TRBD2 matches at 12 bases. Germline V gives CDR1 KGHDR, CDR2 SFDVKD. V lost 3 bases to trimming and J lost 5 bases; unmatched junction nucleotides: 6. This CDR3 comprises 16 residues. CDR3 sequence: CATSDPRLAGAETQYF. CDR3 in DNA: TGTGCCACCAGTGATCCACGACTAGCGGGAGCGGAGACCCAGTACTTC.

This clonotype was seen many times. The rearrangement uses TRBV12-3 or TRBV12-4 and TRBJ2-2; the match to TRBD1 covers 8 bases. The CDR3 spans 14 residues. The V gene end was trimmed by 4 bases and the J gene end by 4 bases; junction bases not matched to a gene: 2. CDR3 protein: CASSSQGATGELFF. CDR3 DNA sequence: TGTGCCAGCAGTTCTCAGGGGGCCACCGGGGAGCTGTTTTTT.

This clonotype has a handful of counts. The junction and the germline gene differ at one end; a read error may be behind it. V gene TRBV11-2 combines with J gene TRBJ2-2; D is possibly TRBD2 (5 bases). From germline, CDR1 is SGHAT and CDR2 FQNNGV. The CDR3 is 14 amino acids. CDR3 nucleotide sequence: TGTGCCAGCAGCTTTTTTGCCATCGCACGGGAACTGTTTTTT. This encodes CASSFFAIARELFF.

The chain recombines TRBV5-5 with TRBJ2-2; a weak D match, TRBD2 (6 bases). CDR1 SGHKS and CDR2 YYEKEE come from the germline V gene (reference sequence). The CDR3 is 16 amino acids. Trimming stripped 3 bases from V and 2 bases from J, with 14 bases between. The CDR3 sequence is CASSSDEGLNTGELFF. The CDR3 region has the DNA TGTGCCAGCAGCTCAGACGAGGGACTTAACACCGGGGAGCTGTTTTTT.

This clonotype was picked up many times. This chain links TRBV30 with TRBJ2-7; D unclear. The CDR3 totals 12 residues. Germline assignment: CDR1 GTSNPN and CDR2 SVGIG (reference sequence). V gave up 0 bases and J gave up 2 bases, with 5 bases separating them. CDR3 nucleotides: TGTGCCTGGAGTGTACTCCCCTACGAGCAGTACTTC. Translation: CAWSVLPYEQYF.

This clonotype was detected many times. This chain connects TRBV6-1 to TRBJ1-6; tentative D call: TRBD1 (6 bases). Trimming took 8 bases from V and 10 from J, leaving 21 bases between them. CDR3 length: 15 amino acids. CDR1 and CDR2 from the germline V gene are MNHNS and SASEGT. The CDR3 DNA reads as TGTGCCAGCGCCCCCAAGGGAGGGGGTGTATCACCCCTCCACTTT. Translation: CASAPKGGGVSPLHF.

V gene TRBV6-5 combines with J gene TRBJ2-5; D is uncertain. The CDR3 is made up of 14 amino acids. Trimming removed 0 bases from V and 0 bases from J, with 5 bases in between. Germline CDR1 MNHEY, CDR2 SVGAGI. The CDR3 DNA follows: TGTGCCAGCAGTTACTCTTGGTACCAAGAGACCCAGTACTTC. The encoded protein is CASSYSWYQETQYF.